This T cell receptor (beta chain) was captured by sequencing in a study of blood T cell repertoires in COVID-19. Whole-study context: COVID-19 samples, acute and convalescent, were from the United States, Italy and Spain. Nucleic acid was either cDNA or gDNA, and it came from T cells, B-cell-depleted T cells, or PBMCs.

V lost 4 bases and J 4 bases, leaving 19 bases between the germline ends. Germline V gene data show CDR1 as SGHVS and CDR2 as FNYEAQ. CDR3 length: 17 residues. Per the original data handling: Nucleated cell counts were estimated from reference gene primer amplification. Assay used: immunoSEQ multiplex PCR; TCRdb lists only in-frame clones, some missing. The V and J calls and the clone size are those of that table, but D and trimming were determined from the DNA. The profile shows about 66,000 clones, about 86% of them singletons. This chain links TRBV7-6 with TRBJ1-4; D uncertain. Sequenced: peripheral blood. This receptor was taken from a man in his fifties or sixties with active COVID-19. CDR3 amino acids: CASSSTTLGMGNEKLFF. DNA for the CDR3: TGTGCCAGCAGCTCGACCACCCTAGGCATGGGTAATGAAAAACTGTTTTTT.